The 20 T cell receptor beta chains listed next were all sequenced from one sample in a study of blood T cell repertoires in COVID-19. TCRdb keeps only in-frame clones here, not all; method: immunoSEQ multiplex PCR. The repertoire holds around 190,000 clones, with roughly 88% as singletons. The sequenced material came from peripheral blood. The receptors were gathered from a human donor in a cohort sampled during active COVID-19.

The chain joins TRBV28 to TRBJ2-7, with 10 bases lining up with TRBD1. Trimming at V came to 5 bases and at J to 2 bases, leaving 12 bases not matched to a gene. Looked up from germline, CDR1 is MDHEN and CDR2 is SYDVKM. The CDR3 has 17 residues. In nucleotides, the CDR3 is TGTGCCAGCAGTACCTTGGTGGGGACAGGGGTCCCCTACGAGCAGTACTTC. Translation gives CASSTLVGTGVPYEQYF.

V usage is TRBV24-1 and J usage is TRBJ2-1, with a tentative D call TRBD2 (5 bases). Germline lookup yields CDR1 KGHDR and CDR2 SFDVKD. V lost 1 base to trimming and J lost 0 bases, with 15 bases between them. This CDR3 spans 18 amino acids. The CDR3 bases are TGTGCCACCAGTGATTTCATCGGGAAAGGGAGCTCCTACAATGAGCAGTTCTTC. Its translation: CATSDFIGKGSSYNEQFF.

The chain links TRBV5-1 to TRBJ1-5; no definite D call. V lost 3 bases and J 2 bases, leaving 18 bases between the germline ends. The CDR3 totals 17 residues. Germline V gene lookup returns CDR1 SGHRS and CDR2 YFSETQ. The CDR3 bases are TGCGCCAGCAGCTCCCCCCTGAGGAGCGGGGGCAATCAGCCCCAGCATTTT. This encodes CASSSPLRSGGNQPQHF.

The count of this clone is one. J is TRBJ1-1 and V is TRBV7-2, with D tentatively TRBD1 (5 bases). Germline V gene data show CDR1 as SGHTA and CDR2 as FQGNSA. V was trimmed by 2 bases and J by 0 bases, leaving 7 bases between them. There are 14 residues in the CDR3. The CDR3 spells CASSLRGMNTEAFF. The CDR3 DNA sequence: TGTGCCAGCAGCTTAAGGGGTATGAACACTGAAGCTTTCTTT.

This clone showed up just once. The rearrangement joins TRBV27 to TRBJ2-7; 10 bases agree with TRBD2. Germline CDR1 MNHEY, CDR2 SMNVEV (reference sequence). The CDR3 contains 16 residues. The ends lost 0 bases at V and 2 bases at J; junction bases unmatched: 4. The chain's CDR3 is CASSLSSGTSAYEQYF. The CDR3 DNA is TGTGCCAGCAGTTTATCATCCGGGACTAGCGCCTACGAGCAGTACTTC.

The chain carries TRBV4-1 and TRBJ2-1, with 13 bases identical to TRBD2. CDR3 length: 15 amino acids. Germline loops: CDR1 MGHRA, CDR2 YSYEKL. J was trimmed by 7 bases and V by 4 bases; bases with no gene match: 4. In DNA form, the CDR3 reads TGCGCCAGCAGCCTACTAGCGGGAGGGTTTAATGAGCAGTTCTTC. Amino acid sequence: CASSLLAGGFNEQFF.

J is TRBJ2-1 and V is TRBV9; 7 nucleotides align to TRBD2. CDR1 is SGDLS and CDR2 is YYNGEE in the germline V gene. The CDR3 is 16 amino acids. The V segment lost 0 bases and the J segment 8 bases; nucleotides outside the gene matches: 11. The CDR3 coding sequence is TGTGCCAGCAGCGTAGAGGGCGGGAGTTGGGGTCATGAGCAGTTCTTC. Residues: CASSVEGGSWGHEQFF. Full variable domain (outside the CDR3, taken from reference TRBV9 and TRBJ2-1): DSGVTQTPKHLITATGQRVTLRCSPRSGDLSVYWYQQSLDQGLQFLIQYYNGEERAKGNILERFSAQQFPDLHSELNLSSLELGDSALYFCASSVEGGSWGHEQFFGPGTRLTVL.

In regard to this clone: The sample holds other DNA sequences that translate to the same CDR3. V gene TRBV7-2 combines with J gene TRBJ2-3; D gene ambiguous. The CDR3 is 13 residues long. Trimming cost V 4 bases and J 0 bases, with 5 bases left between them. Germline CDR1 reads SGHTA; CDR2 reads FQGNSA. This CDR3 is CASSSFSTDTQYF. The CDR3 region has the DNA TGTGCCAGCAGCTCCTTTAGCACAGATACGCAGTATTTT.

This chain uses TRBV5-1 with TRBJ2-1; 8 bases map to TRBD2. The V and J ends lost 5 bases and 8 bases, in that order; junction bases with no gene match: 12. The germline V gene has CDR1 SGHRS and CDR2 YFSETQ. CDR3 length equals 15 residues. CDR3: CASRRAAGEIYEQFF. The CDR3, as DNA: TGCGCCAGCAGAAGGGCAGCGGGAGAAATATATGAGCAGTTCTTC. Complete variable domain (other parts from reference TRBV5-1 and TRBJ2-1): KAGVTQTPRYLIKTRGQQVTLSCSPISGHRSVSWYQQTPGQGLQFLFEYFSETQRNKGNFPGRFSGRQFSNSRSEMNVSTLELGDSALYLCASRRAAGEIYEQFFGPGTRLTVL.

This chain uses TRBV5-4 with TRBJ2-1; D is perhaps TRBD2 (5 bases). Germline lookup yields CDR1 SGHNT and CDR2 YYREEE (reference sequence). The CDR3 length is 15 residues. The germline V and J ends were trimmed by 4 bases and 0 bases, with 11 bases remaining between them. CDR3 sequence (DNA): TGTGCCAGCAGCCTATCTCGGGGCTCCTACAATGAGCAGTTCTTC. Translating gives CASSLSRGSYNEQFF.

The chain uses TRBV7-8 and TRBJ1-4; D unclear. The germline V gene has CDR1 SGHVS and CDR2 FQNEAQ. This CDR3 is 16 amino acids long. Trimming shortened V by 1 base and J by 0 bases, and 9 bases separated the two germline ends. CDR3 sequence reads: CASSLVGRATNEKLFF. The CDR3 DNA follows: TGTGCCAGCAGCTTAGTGGGCAGAGCAACTAATGAAAAACTGTTTTTT.

This chain links TRBV11-2 with TRBJ2-7; 9 nucleotides agree with TRBD1. The CDR3 extends over 14 amino acids. From germline, CDR1 is SGHAT and CDR2 FQNNGV. Trimming cost V 4 bases and J 3 bases; bases outside gene matches: 4. CDR3 amino acids: CASSSGQGNYEQYF. The CDR3, as DNA: TGTGCCAGCAGCTCCGGACAGGGGAACTACGAGCAGTACTTC.

The chain is built from TRBV27 and TRBJ2-7; D is undetermined. The V and J ends lost 6 bases and 2 bases respectively, with 17 bases between them. CDR1 is MNHEY, CDR2 SMNVEV, per germline (reference sequence). This CDR3 spans 15 amino acids. CDR3: CASSRVQPSTYEQYF. The CDR3 nucleotides are TGTGCCAGCAGCCGTGTACAACCTTCAACCTACGAGCAGTACTTC.

V usage is TRBV16 and J usage is TRBJ2-1; 7 bases map to TRBD1. This CDR3 contains 18 residues. The V segment lost 0 bases and the J segment 3 bases; nucleotides outside the gene matches: 11. Germline V gene lookup returns CDR1 KGHSY and CDR2 FQNENV. In DNA, the CDR3 is TGTGCCAGCAGCCAATCGGGACAGCCAGGTCTAGGCTACAATGAGCAGTTCTTC. It is translated as CASSQSGQPGLGYNEQFF.

A few counts support this clone. The chain recombines TRBV4-1 with TRBJ2-1; 10 nucleotides match TRBD1. CDR3 length: 17 amino acids. V lost 0 bases to trimming and J lost 7 bases; unmatched junction nucleotides: 9. Germline V CDR1 and CDR2: MGHRA, YSYEKL. The CDR3 spells CASSQDRRQGAGNEQFF. The DNA of the CDR3 is TGCGCCAGCAGCCAAGATAGGAGACAGGGGGCGGGGAATGAGCAGTTCTTC.

The CDR3 DNA is TGTGCCAGCAGCCACGGGAGGAACACTGAAGCTTTCTTT. As protein: CASSHGRNTEAFF. V gene TRBV3-1 (or the pseudogene TRBV3-2) combines with J gene TRBJ1-1; D uncertain. This CDR3 is 13 amino acids long. CDR1 LGHDT and CDR2 YNNKEL come from the germline V gene (reference sequence). V was clipped by 3 bases and J by 1 base, with 6 bases between them.

The chain carries TRBV4-1 and TRBJ2-4; unclear D gene. This CDR3 comprises 18 residues. The ends were cut back, 4 bases at V and 0 bases at J, with 19 bases in the middle. Germline values: CDR1 MGHRA, CDR2 YSYEKL. CDR3 sequence: CASSPQKTLALAKNIQYF. The CDR3 DNA sequence: TGCGCCAGCAGCCCCCAGAAGACACTCGCGTTAGCCAAAAACATTCAGTACTTC.

This clone was observed a few times. The rearrangement uses TRBV5-1 and TRBJ1-2, with no clear D. The germline V and J ends were trimmed by 7 bases and 5 bases, with 18 bases remaining between them. Germline CDR1 and CDR2: SGHRS and YFSETQ. CDR3 length: 14 residues. The CDR3 DNA reads TGCGCCAGCTCCCCGGCGGCGACGGAATATGGCTACACCTTC. Translating gives CASSPAATEYGYTF.

The chain joins TRBV7-9 to TRBJ2-3, with a weak D call TRBD1 (6 bases). Germline loops: CDR1 SEHNR, CDR2 FQNEAQ (reference sequence). CDR3 length: 18 amino acids. With 2 bases removed from V and 4 bases from J, the gap between germline ends came to 22 bases. CDR3 loop: CASSLPRQAATVADTQYF. The CDR3 coding sequence is TGTGCCAGCAGCTTACCCCGACAGGCCGCCACGGTCGCAGATACGCAGTATTTT.

CDR3 in DNA: TGTGCCAGCAGTTTATGGAGACAGGTTGCTAACTATGGCTACACCTTC. It encodes CASSLWRQVANYGYTF. The chain joins TRBV28 to TRBJ1-2, with a possible D match to TRBD1 (6 bases). The CDR3 runs to 16 residues. Germline values: CDR1 MDHEN, CDR2 SYDVKM. The V gene lost 0 bases and the J gene lost 0 bases, with 11 bases spanning the gap.